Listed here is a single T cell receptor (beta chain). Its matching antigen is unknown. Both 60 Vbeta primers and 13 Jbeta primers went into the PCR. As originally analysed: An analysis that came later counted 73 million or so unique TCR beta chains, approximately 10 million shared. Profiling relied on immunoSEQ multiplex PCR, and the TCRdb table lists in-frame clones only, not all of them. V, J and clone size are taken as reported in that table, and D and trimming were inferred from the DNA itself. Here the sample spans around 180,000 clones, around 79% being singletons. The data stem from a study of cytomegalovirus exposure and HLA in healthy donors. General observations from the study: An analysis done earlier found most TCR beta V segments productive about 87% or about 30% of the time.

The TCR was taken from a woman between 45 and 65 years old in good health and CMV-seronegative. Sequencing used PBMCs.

The CDR3 bases are TGCACCGTCGGGGTAGGCGAGCAGTACTTC. Its translation is CTVGVGEQYF. J is TRBJ2-7 and V is TRBV20-1; D may be TRBD2 (5 bases). The CDR3 is made up of 10 amino acids. CDR1 is DFQATT, CDR2 SNEGSKA, per germline (reference sequence).